These T cell receptor beta chains were read from a single sample in a study of blood T cell repertoires in COVID-19. Method: immunoSEQ multiplex PCR; TCRdb's copy keeps in-frame clones and lacks some. The sample lists approximately 81,000 clones, 89% seen once, with roughly an eighth in the top ten. The sample comprised peripheral blood. The receptors come from a man aged 65-85 years with active or convalescent COVID-19. CDR3s include the opening cysteine and the closing phenylalanine or tryptophan. A D gene is named only where the DNA matches it firmly. Where a row states a size, it is once, few, many or the class of an expanded clone; other rows omit it.

size	D	V	J	DNA	CDR3
few	-	TRBV30	TRBJ1-5	TGTGCCTGGAGTACCAGCGGGTACCAGCCCCAGCATTTT	CAWSTSGYQPQHF
once	-	TRBV4-3	TRBJ1-2	TGCGCCAGCAGCCAAGGCGTGCCGGACTATGGCTACACCTTC	CASSQGVPDYGYTF
-	-	TRBV29-1	TRBJ1-2	TGCAGCGTTGAAGACCCCGGGAACTATGGCTACACCTTC	CSVEDPGNYGYTF
-	TRBD1	TRBV19	TRBJ1-5	TGTGCCAGTAGTGGCCAGGGGGTGGTTCAGCCCCAGCATTTT	CASSGQGVVQPQHF
-	TRBD1	TRBV30	TRBJ2-7	TGTGCCTGGAGTTTAGGGACAGTCTACGAGCAGTACTTC	CAWSLGTVYEQYF
-	TRBD1	TRBV2	TRBJ1-5	TGTGCCAGCAGTACACAGGGGGCGGTAAACAATCAGCCCCAGCATTTT	CASSTQGAVNNQPQHF
-	TRBD1	TRBV11-3	TRBJ2-6	TGTGCCAGCAGCCCCGGACAGGGGACCTCTGGGGCCAACGTCCTGACTTTC	CASSPGQGTSGANVLTF
-	-	TRBV7-9	TRBJ2-7	TGTGCCAGCAGCTTAGAGGTCCTGGCTCAGGGAAGCTCCTACGAGCAGTACTTC	CASSLEVLAQGSSYEQYF
once	-	TRBV3-1/TRBV3-2	TRBJ2-7	TGTGCCAGCAGCCCCGCGGCCAGGGAGGTGTGGTACTTC	CASSPAAREVWYF
-	-	TRBV6-5	TRBJ1-1	TGTGCCAGCACCAAAAACACTGAAGCTTTCTTT	CASTKNTEAFF
-	TRBD1	TRBV5-4	TRBJ1-6	TGTGCCAGCAGCTGGGGACAGTCGAATACTTCACCCCTCCACTTT	CASSWGQSNTSPLHF
few	TRBD1	TRBV7-9	TRBJ2-2	TGTGCCAGCAGTTCCGGGACAGGTGGAACCGGGGAGCTGTTTTTT	CASSSGTGGTGELFF
-	TRBD2	TRBV4-3	TRBJ2-3	TGCGCCAGCAGCCAAGGGACTAGCGGGCTCACAGATACGCAGTATTTT	CASSQGTSGLTDTQYF
-	TRBD1	TRBV3-1/TRBV3-2	TRBJ1-2	TGTGCCAGCAGCCCCGGGACAGTCGCTGGCTACACCTTC	CASSPGTVAGYTF
once	-	TRBV28	TRBJ1-6	TGTGCCAGCAGTTTAAGGCCTGGAGGGGAGTCACCCCTCCACTTT	CASSLRPGGESPLHF
-	-	TRBV7-2	TRBJ1-4	TGTGCCAGCAGCTTGCCCCCAGGGTGGTCGCTGTTTTTT	CASSLPPGWSLFF
-	TRBD2	TRBV2	TRBJ2-1	TGTGCCAGCAGTGTGGGACTAGCGGGGGAACTCAATGAGCAGTTCTTC	CASSVGLAGELNEQFF
-	TRBD2	TRBV10-3	TRBJ2-7	TGTGCCATCAGTATCAGCGGGGGTATCTACGAGCAGTACTTC	CAISISGGIYEQYF
-	-	TRBV6-5	TRBJ1-6	TGTGCCAGCAAAACAGGGATTAATTCACCCCTCCACTTT	CASKTGINSPLHF
-	-	TRBV3-1/TRBV3-2	TRBJ2-3	TGTGCCAGCAGCACCCGGACTCACATTATCACAGATACGCAGTATTTT	CASSTRTHIITDTQYF
medium-sized	TRBD1	TRBV9	TRBJ1-2	TGTGCCAGCAGCGTTAGCGGGACAGGGCGGAATGGCTACACCTTC	CASSVSGTGRNGYTF
-	TRBD1	TRBV30	TRBJ1-5	TGTGCCTGGGGCCAAACAGGGGCCGTCAGAAGGCCCCAGCATTTT	CAWGQTGAVRRPQHF
-	-	TRBV3-1/TRBV3-2	TRBJ1-2	TGTGCCAGCAGCCCCCGGGGGGACTATGGCTACACCTTC	CASSPRGDYGYTF
-	TRBD1	TRBV5-1	TRBJ2-5	TGCGCCAGCAGCTTCCGGGACAGGGGGATAGAGACCCAGTACTTC	CASSFRDRGIETQYF
-	-	TRBV19	TRBJ1-1	TGTGCCAGTAGTAGGCCCATGAACACTGAAGCTTTCTTT	CASSRPMNTEAFF
-	TRBD2	TRBV9	TRBJ2-1	TGTGCCAGCAGCGGAGCGGGGCGGGATGAGCAGTTCTTC	CASSGAGRDEQFF
-	-	TRBV3-1/TRBV3-2	TRBJ2-2	TGTGCCAGCAGCTCACGAGCTAAGAACACCGGGGAGCTGTTTTTT	CASSSRAKNTGELFF
-	TRBD2	TRBV5-3	TRBJ2-2	TGTGCCAGAAGTCCAAGACTAGCGGGGGGTTCTGGCACCGGGGAGCTGTTTTTT	CARSPRLAGGSGTGELFF
once	-	TRBV7-2	TRBJ2-7	TGTGCCAGCAGCTTTCGACAGGCCTACGAGCAGTACTTC	CASSFRQAYEQYF
-	TRBD1	TRBV28	TRBJ1-5	TGTGCCAGCAGTTCCGGACAGGCTCATCAGCCCCAGCATTTT	CASSSGQAHQPQHF
once	TRBD1	TRBV2	TRBJ1-6	TGTGCCAGCAGTGGACAGGGCGGGCATAATTCACCCCTCCACTTT	CASSGQGGHNSPLHF
-	TRBD1	TRBV3-1/TRBV3-2	TRBJ1-2	TGTGCCAGCAGCCAACCGGGACAGGACTATGGCTACACCTTC	CASSQPGQDYGYTF
-	TRBD2	TRBV7-9	TRBJ2-1	TGTGCCAGCAGCTTAGCGAAGAGCGGGGGCTCCTACAATGAGCAGTTCTTC	CASSLAKSGGSYNEQFF
-	-	TRBV5-1	TRBJ2-3	TGCGCCAGCAGCCCATCCCGGGGGGCAATAGATACGCAGTATTTT	CASSPSRGAIDTQYF
-	-	TRBV29-1	TRBJ1-1	TGCAGCGTGAGGGGCGGGACTTTTATGAACACTGAAGCTTTCTTT	CSVRGGTFMNTEAFF
-	TRBD1	TRBV14	TRBJ2-7	TGTGCCAGCAGCCAAGCAGGGGGCGAGCAGTACTTC	CASSQAGGEQYF
few	-	TRBV19	TRBJ1-1	TGTGCCAGTAGTTACAAAAACACTGAAGCTTTCTTT	CASSYKNTEAFF
few	-	TRBV12-3/TRBV12-4	TRBJ2-1	TGTGCCAGCAGAGAGCAAAATGAGCAGTTCTTC	CASREQNEQFF
-	-	TRBV3-1/TRBV3-2	TRBJ2-7	TGTGCCAGCAGCCAAAGGGGCGAGCAGTACTTC	CASSQRGEQYF
-	-	TRBV27	TRBJ1-2	TGTGCCAGCAGTTTAGCACAGCACTATGGCTACACCTTC	CASSLAQHYGYTF
-	TRBD1	TRBV27	TRBJ2-1	TGTGCCAGCACCAATGGGGACAGAGGGATAGGGCAGTTCTTC	CASTNGDRGIGQFF
-	TRBD1	TRBV10-3	TRBJ1-1	TGTGCCATCAGTGTGGGACAGGGCGACACTGAAGCTTTCTTT	CAISVGQGDTEAFF
-	TRBD2	TRBV5-1	TRBJ2-7	TGCGCCAGCAGCCAACTAGCGGGGGCCCTTCGAGAGCAGTACTTC	CASSQLAGALREQYF
-	TRBD2	TRBV27	TRBJ2-7	TGTGCCAGCAGGCGAGGGACTAGCGGGGGTATCTACGAGCAGTACTTC	CASRRGTSGGIYEQYF
once	TRBD1	TRBV5-1	TRBJ1-2	TGCGCCAGCAGCGGCGGACAGGGGAGCTACGGCTACACCTTC	CASSGGQGSYGYTF
-	TRBD2	TRBV5-4	TRBJ2-7	TGTGCCAGCAGCCACGGGGGGGGCTACGAGCAGTACTTC	CASSHGGGYEQYF
-	TRBD2	TRBV4-3	TRBJ2-3	TGCGCCAGCAGCCCAAGAGCGGGGGGGCGGGAAGATACGCAGTATTTT	CASSPRAGGREDTQYF
-	-	TRBV5-1	TRBJ1-1	TGCGCCAGCAGCATTGGAACAGGGAACACTGAAGCTTTCTTT	CASSIGTGNTEAFF
-	-	TRBV25-1	TRBJ2-3	TGTGCCAGCAGTGAAACGGCGGGTGGATGGACAGATACGCAGTATTTT	CASSETAGGWTDTQYF
-	-	TRBV10-3	TRBJ2-3	TGTGCCATCAGTACTAGCACAGATACGCAGTATTTT	CAISTSTDTQYF
-	TRBD1	TRBV4-1	TRBJ1-4	TGCGCCAGCAGCCCTACGGGACAGGGAAGTGAAAAACTGTTTTTT	CASSPTGQGSEKLFF
-	-	TRBV11-2	TRBJ1-2	TGTGCCAGCAGCCCACAGGGAAACTATGGCTACACCTTC	CASSPQGNYGYTF
-	TRBD1	TRBV4-3	TRBJ1-4	TGCGCCAGCAGCCCGACAGGGACTAATGAAAAACTGTTTTTT	CASSPTGTNEKLFF